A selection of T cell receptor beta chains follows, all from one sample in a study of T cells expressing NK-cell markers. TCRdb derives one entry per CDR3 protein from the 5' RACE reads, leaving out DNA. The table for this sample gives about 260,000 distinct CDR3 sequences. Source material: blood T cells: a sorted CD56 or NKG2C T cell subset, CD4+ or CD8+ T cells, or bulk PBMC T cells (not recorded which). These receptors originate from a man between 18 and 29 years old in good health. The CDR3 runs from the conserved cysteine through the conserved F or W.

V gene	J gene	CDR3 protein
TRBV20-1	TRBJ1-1	CSAEFETVQAFF
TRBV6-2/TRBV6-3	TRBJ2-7	CASSNPGLAYEQYF
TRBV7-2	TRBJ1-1	CASSLEQGEWNEAFF
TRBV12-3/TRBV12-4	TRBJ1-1	CASSPTGVGNTEAFF
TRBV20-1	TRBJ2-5	CSAPQRNQETQYF
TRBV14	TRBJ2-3	CASSQVRGLTDTQYF
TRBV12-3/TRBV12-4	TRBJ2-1	CASSPHTGNSYNEQFF
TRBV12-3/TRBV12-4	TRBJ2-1	CASSLLAGGLREQFF
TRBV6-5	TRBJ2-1	CASSYAGLAGGNNEQFF
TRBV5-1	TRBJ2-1	CASSYDRANEQFF
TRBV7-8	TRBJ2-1	CASSLALVGLIYNEQFF
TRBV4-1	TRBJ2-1	CASSPTGPLADNEQFF
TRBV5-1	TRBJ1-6	CASSFEGRGSPLHF
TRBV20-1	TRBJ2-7	CSARLWARGQGSYEQYF
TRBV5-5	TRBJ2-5	CASSLEVLAWETQYF
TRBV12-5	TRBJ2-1	CASGRLQGEQFF
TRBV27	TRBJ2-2	CASSPTSANTGELFF
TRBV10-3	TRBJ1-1	CAISDQGNTEAFF
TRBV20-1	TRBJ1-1	CSAIALDGNTEAFF
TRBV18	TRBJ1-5	CASSPLGGQPQHF
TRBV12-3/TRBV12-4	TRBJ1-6	CASSLGGSNSPLHF
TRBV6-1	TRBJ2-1	CASSATRAYEQFF
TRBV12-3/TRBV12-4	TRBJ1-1	CASSRAGTTMNTEAFF
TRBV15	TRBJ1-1	CATSRAPGPLNTEAFF
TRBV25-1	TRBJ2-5	CASSELRDSLREGETQYF
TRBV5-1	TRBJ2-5	CASSLAGRSQETQYF
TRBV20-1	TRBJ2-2	CSAGRNTGELFF
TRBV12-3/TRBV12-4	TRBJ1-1	CASRDRIQAFF
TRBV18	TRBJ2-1	CASSPPGRTANEQFF
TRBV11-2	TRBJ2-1	CASSFRTSQSSYNEQFF
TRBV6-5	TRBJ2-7	CASSYGSRSEQYF
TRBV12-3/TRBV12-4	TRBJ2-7	CASREGTGGRGYEQYF